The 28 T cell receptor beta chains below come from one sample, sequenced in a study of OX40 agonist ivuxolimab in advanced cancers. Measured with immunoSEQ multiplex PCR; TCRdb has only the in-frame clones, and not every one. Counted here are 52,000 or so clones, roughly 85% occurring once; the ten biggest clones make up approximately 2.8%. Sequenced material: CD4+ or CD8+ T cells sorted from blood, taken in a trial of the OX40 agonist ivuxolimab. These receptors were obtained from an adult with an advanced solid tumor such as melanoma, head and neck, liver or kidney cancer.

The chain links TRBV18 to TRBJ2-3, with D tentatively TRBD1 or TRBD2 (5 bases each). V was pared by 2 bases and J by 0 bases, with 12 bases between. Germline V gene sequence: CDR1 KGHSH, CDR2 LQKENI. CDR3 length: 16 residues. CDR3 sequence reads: CASSPNRGLSTDTQYF. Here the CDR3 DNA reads TGTGCCAGCTCACCAAACCGGGGCCTAAGCACAGATACGCAGTATTTT.

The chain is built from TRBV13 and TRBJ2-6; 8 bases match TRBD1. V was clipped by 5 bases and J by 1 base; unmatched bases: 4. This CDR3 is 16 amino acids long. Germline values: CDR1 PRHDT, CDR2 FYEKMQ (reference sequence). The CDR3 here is CASSQNRGSGANVLTF. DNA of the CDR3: TGTGCCAGCAGCCAAAACAGGGGGTCTGGGGCCAACGTCCTGACTTTC.

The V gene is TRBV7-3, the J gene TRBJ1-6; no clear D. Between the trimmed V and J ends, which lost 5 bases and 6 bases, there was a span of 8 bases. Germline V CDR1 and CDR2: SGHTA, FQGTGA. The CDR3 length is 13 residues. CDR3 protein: CASSPSPNSPLHF. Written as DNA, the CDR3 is TGTGCCAGCAGCCCGAGTCCTAATTCACCCCTCCACTTT.

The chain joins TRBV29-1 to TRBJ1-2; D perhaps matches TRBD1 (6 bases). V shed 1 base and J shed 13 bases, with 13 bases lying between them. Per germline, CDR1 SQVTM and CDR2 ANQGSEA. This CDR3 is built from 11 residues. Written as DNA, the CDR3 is TGCAGCGTTGAAGGGGGGCAGCTTCTCACCTTC. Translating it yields CSVEGGQLLTF.

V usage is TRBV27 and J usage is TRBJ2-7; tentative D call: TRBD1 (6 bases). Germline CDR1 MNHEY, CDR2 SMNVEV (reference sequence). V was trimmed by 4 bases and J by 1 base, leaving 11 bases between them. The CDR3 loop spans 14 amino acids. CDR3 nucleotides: TGTGCCAGCAGTTCGAGGGGGAAATCCTACGAGCAGTACTTC. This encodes CASSSRGKSYEQYF.

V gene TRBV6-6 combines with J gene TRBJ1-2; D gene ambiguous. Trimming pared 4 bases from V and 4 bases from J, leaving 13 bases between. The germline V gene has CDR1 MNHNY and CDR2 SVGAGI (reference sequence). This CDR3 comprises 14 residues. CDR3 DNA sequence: TGTGCCAGCAGTTCCCCCCGTACCTCCTATGGCTACACCTTC. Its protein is CASSSPRTSYGYTF.

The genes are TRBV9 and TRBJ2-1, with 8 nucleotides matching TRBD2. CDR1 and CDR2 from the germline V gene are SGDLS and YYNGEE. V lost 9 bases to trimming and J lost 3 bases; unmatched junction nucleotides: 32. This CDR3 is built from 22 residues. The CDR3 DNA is TGTGCCAACAGAGGGGACACCGACTCGATTGTAGCGGGGCCGCCCGTCTACAATGAGCAGTTCTTC. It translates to CANRGDTDSIVAGPPVYNEQFF.

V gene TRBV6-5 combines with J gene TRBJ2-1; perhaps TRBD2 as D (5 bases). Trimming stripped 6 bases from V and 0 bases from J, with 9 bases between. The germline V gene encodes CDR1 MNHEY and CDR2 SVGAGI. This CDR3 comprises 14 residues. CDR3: CASSREGSYNEQFF. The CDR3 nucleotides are TGTGCCAGCAGCCGCGAGGGCTCCTACAATGAGCAGTTCTTC.

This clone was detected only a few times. DNA for the CDR3: TGCGCCAGCAGCTTGGGGACAGGGGGCGAAGCTTTCTTT. As protein: CASSLGTGGEAFF. The rearrangement joins TRBV5-1 to TRBJ1-1; TRBD1 aligns across 11 bases. Germline CDR1 is SGHRS and CDR2 is YFSETQ. The V and J ends lost 0 bases and 8 bases, in that order; junction bases with no gene match: 0. The CDR3 runs to 13 residues.

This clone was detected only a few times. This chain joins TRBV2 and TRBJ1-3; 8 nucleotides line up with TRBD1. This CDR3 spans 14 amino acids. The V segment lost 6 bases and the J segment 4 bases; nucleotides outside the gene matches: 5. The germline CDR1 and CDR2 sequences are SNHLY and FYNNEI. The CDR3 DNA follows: TGTGCCAGCAGGACCGGGACAGGCGGAAACACCATATATTTT. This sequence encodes CASRTGTGGNTIYF.

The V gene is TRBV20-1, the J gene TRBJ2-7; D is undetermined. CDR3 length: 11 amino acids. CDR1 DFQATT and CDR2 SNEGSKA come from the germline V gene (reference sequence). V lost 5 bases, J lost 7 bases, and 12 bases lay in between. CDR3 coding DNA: TGCAGTGCTCCCGATGCGGAAGAGCAGTACTTC. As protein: CSAPDAEEQYF.

The CDR3 nucleotides are TGCGCCAGCAGCTTGGGGGGTAGGGGCCAAGAAAAACTGTTTTTT. Residues: CASSLGGRGQEKLFF. The genes are TRBV5-1 and TRBJ1-4, with D perhaps TRBD1 (5 bases). The germline CDR1 and CDR2 sequences are SGHRS and YFSETQ. This CDR3 comprises 15 residues. The germline V and J ends were trimmed by 0 bases and 8 bases, with 14 bases remaining between them. Supplemented by reference TRBV5-1 and TRBJ1-4, the full variable domain reads KAGVTQTPRYLIKTRGQQVTLSCSPISGHRSVSWYQQTPGQGLQFLFEYFSETQRNKGNFPGRFSGRQFSNSRSEMNVSTLELGDSALYLCASSLGGRGQEKLFFGSGTQLSVL.

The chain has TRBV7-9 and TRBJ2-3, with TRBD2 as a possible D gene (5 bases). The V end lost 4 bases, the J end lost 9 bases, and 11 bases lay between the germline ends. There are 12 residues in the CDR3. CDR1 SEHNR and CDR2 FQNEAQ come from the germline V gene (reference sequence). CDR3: CASSWEEGTQYF. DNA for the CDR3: TGTGCCAGCAGCTGGGAAGAGGGCACGCAGTATTTT. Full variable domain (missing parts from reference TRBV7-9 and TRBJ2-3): DTGVSQNPRHKITKRGQNVTFRCDPISEHNRLYWYRQTLGQGPEFLTYFQNEAQLEKSRLLSDRFSAERPKGSFSTLEIQRTEQGDSAMYLCASSWEEGTQYFGPGTRLTVL.

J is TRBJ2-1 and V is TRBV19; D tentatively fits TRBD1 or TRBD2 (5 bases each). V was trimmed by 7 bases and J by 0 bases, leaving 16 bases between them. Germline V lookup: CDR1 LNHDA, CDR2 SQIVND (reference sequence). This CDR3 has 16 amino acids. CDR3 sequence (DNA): TGTGCCAGTAAAGAGGGGCTTGGGGGCTCCTACAATGAGCAGTTCTTC. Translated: CASKEGLGGSYNEQFF.

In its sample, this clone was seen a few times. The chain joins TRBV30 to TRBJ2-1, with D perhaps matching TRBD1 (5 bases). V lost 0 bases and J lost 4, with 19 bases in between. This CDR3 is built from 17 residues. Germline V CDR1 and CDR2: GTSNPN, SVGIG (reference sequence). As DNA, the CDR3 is TGTGCCTGGAGTGTAAGGGGTCCACAGACGCTTTACAATGAGCAGTTCTTC. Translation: CAWSVRGPQTLYNEQFF.

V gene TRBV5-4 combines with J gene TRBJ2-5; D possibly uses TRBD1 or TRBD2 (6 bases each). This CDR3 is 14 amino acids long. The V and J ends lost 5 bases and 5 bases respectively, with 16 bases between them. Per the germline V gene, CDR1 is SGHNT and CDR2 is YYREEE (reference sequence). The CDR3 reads CASRVWGAGETQYF. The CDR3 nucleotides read TGTGCCAGCAGGGTGTGGGGGGCCGGGGAGACCCAGTACTTC.

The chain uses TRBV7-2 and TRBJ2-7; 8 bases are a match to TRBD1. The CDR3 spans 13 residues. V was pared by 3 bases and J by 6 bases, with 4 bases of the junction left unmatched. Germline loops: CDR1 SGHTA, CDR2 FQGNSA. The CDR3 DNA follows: TGTGCCAGCAGCTTTCAGGGGGCGGGCGAGCAGTACTTC. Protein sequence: CASSFQGAGEQYF. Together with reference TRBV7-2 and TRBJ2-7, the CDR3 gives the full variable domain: GAGVSQSPSNKVTEKGKDVELRCDPISGHTALYWYRQSLGQGLEFLIYFQGNSAPDKSGLPSDRFSAERTGGSVSTLTIQRTQQEDSAVYLCASSFQGAGEQYFGPGTRLTVT.

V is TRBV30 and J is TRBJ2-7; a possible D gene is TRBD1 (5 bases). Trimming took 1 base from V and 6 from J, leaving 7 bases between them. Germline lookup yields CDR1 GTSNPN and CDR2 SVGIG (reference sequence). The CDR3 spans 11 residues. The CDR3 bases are TGTGCCTGGAGTGACAGGTTCGAGCAGTACTTC. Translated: CAWSDRFEQYF.

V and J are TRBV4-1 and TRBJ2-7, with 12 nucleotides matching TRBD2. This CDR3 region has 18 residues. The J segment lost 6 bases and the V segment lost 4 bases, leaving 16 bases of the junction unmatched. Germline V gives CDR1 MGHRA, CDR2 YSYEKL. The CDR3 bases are TGCGCCAGCAGCCGAGGACTAGCGGGGAGCGAGAGAGGGGTCGAGCAGTACTTC. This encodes CASSRGLAGSERGVEQYF.

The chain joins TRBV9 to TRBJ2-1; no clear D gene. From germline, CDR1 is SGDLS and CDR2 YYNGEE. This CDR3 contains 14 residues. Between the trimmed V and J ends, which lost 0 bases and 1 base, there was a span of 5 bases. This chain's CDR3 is CASSVVSSYNEQFF. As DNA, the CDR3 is TGTGCCAGCAGCGTAGTTAGTTCCTACAATGAGCAGTTCTTC.

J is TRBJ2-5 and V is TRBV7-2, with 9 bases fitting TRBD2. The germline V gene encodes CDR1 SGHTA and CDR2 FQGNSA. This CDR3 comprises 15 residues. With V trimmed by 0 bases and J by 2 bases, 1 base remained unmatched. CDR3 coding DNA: TGTGCCAGCAGCTTAGCGACTAGCGGACAAGAGACCCAGTACTTC. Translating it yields CASSLATSGQETQYF. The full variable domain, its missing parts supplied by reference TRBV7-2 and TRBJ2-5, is GAGVSQSPSNKVTEKGKDVELRCDPISGHTALYWYRQSLGQGLEFLIYFQGNSAPDKSGLPSDRFSAERTGGSVSTLTIQRTQQEDSAVYLCASSLATSGQETQYFGPGTRLLVL.

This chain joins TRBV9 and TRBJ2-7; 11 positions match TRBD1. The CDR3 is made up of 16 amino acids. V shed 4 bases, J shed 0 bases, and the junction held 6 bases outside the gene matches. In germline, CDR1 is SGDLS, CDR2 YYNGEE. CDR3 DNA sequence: TGTGCCAGCAGCTACGGGACAGGGGGAGCCTCCTACGAGCAGTACTTC. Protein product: CASSYGTGGASYEQYF.

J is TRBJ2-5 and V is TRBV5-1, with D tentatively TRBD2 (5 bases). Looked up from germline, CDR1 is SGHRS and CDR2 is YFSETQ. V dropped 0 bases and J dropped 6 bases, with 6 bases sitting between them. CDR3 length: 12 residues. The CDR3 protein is CASSLGEKTQYF. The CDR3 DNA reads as TGCGCCAGCAGCTTGGGGGAGAAGACCCAGTACTTC.

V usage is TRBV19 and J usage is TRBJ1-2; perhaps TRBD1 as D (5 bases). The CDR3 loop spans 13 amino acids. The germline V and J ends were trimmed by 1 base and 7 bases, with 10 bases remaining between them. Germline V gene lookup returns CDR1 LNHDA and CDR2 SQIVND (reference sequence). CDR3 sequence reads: CASSIGGTLGYTF. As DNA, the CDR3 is TGTGCCAGTAGTATAGGGGGGACGCTTGGCTACACCTTC.

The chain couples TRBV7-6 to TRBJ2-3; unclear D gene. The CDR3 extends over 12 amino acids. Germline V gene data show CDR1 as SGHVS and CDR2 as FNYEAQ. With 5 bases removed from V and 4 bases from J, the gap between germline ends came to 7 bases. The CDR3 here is CASSPLADTQYF. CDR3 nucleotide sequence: TGTGCCAGCAGCCCCCTGGCAGATACGCAGTATTTT.

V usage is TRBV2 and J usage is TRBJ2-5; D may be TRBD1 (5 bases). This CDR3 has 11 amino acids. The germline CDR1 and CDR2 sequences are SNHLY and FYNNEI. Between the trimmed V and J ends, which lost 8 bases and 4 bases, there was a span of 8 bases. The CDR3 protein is CASGRAETQYF. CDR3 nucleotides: TGTGCCAGCGGCAGGGCAGAGACCCAGTACTTC.

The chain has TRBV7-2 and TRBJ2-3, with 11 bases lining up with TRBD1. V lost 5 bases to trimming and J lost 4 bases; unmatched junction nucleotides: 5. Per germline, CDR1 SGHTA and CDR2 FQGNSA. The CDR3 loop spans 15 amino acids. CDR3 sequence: CASSRGQGAADTQYF. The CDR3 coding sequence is TGTGCCAGCAGCCGTGGACAGGGGGCCGCAGATACGCAGTATTTT. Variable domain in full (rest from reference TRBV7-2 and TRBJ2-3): GAGVSQSPSNKVTEKGKDVELRCDPISGHTALYWYRQSLGQGLEFLIYFQGNSAPDKSGLPSDRFSAERTGGSVSTLTIQRTQQEDSAVYLCASSRGQGAADTQYFGPGTRLTVL.

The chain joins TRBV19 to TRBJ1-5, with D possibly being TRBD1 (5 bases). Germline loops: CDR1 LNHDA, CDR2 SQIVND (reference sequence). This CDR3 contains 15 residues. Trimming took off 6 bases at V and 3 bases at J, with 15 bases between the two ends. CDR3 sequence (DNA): TGTGCCAGTAGACATCCGGGGGGTTCCAATCAGCCCCAGCATTTT. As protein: CASRHPGGSNQPQHF.